This is a list of T cell receptor beta chains from one sample in a study of cytomegalovirus exposure and HLA in healthy donors. Repertoires were generated with immunoSEQ multiplex PCR, while TCRdb's copy carries only in-frame clones and drops some. Of around 190,000 clones in the sample, around 78% were seen once. The sample was PBMCs. These receptors came from a woman aged 25 to 39 in good health and CMV-seropositive. Both conserved end residues are part of each CDR3. Each record gives: V gene, J gene, clone size, D gene, CDR3 DNA, CDR3 protein. D genes are given only for firm matches. The size entry is marked missing in some rows and otherwise reads once, few, many or a size class.

V gene: TRBV7-7
J gene: TRBJ2-5
clone size: -
D gene: -
CDR3 DNA: TGTGCTAGCAGCTTAGGAAAGGGAGGTGTGGAGACCCAGTACTTC
CDR3 protein: CASSLGKGGVETQYF

V gene: TRBV2
J gene: TRBJ1-4
clone size: -
D gene: -
CDR3 DNA: TGTGCCAGCAGTGGCCCGCAGGGAATAGGGGGTGAAAAACTGTTTTTT
CDR3 protein: CASSGPQGIGGEKLFF

V gene: TRBV5-1
J gene: TRBJ2-1
clone size: -
D gene: -
CDR3 DNA: TGCGCCAGCAGCCCGACTCTCAATGAGCAGTTCTTC
CDR3 protein: CASSPTLNEQFF

V gene: TRBV5-1
J gene: TRBJ2-5
clone size: -
D gene: TRBD2
CDR3 DNA: TGCGCCAGCAGCTTGGAGGCTAGCGGGGGCGGGAGGCCCGAGACCCAGTACTTC
CDR3 protein: CASSLEASGGGRPETQYF

V gene: TRBV27
J gene: TRBJ2-3
clone size: -
D gene: -
CDR3 DNA: TGTGCCAGCAGTTCCCCCGGAGGGAGCGGGTTTTTAGATACGCAGTATTTT
CDR3 protein: CASSSPGGSGFLDTQYF

V gene: TRBV2
J gene: TRBJ1-4
clone size: -
D gene: -
CDR3 DNA: TGTGCCAGTATACAGGGTGGGGAAAATGAAAAACTGTTTTTT
CDR3 protein: CASIQGGENEKLFF

V gene: TRBV6-4
J gene: TRBJ2-1
clone size: -
D gene: -
CDR3 DNA: TGTGCCAGCAGCCAGGGCGCCTACAATGAGCAGTTCTTC
CDR3 protein: CASSQGAYNEQFF

V gene: TRBV28
J gene: TRBJ2-7
clone size: -
D gene: TRBD2
CDR3 DNA: TGTGCCAGCAGTCCGTGGACTAGCGGGAGCCGGCGACGCTCCTACGAGCAGTACTTC
CDR3 protein: CASSPWTSGSRRRSYEQYF

V gene: TRBV30
J gene: TRBJ2-3
clone size: -
D gene: TRBD1
CDR3 DNA: TGTGCCTGGGTTCGAGGACAGGGGACGCGAGATACGCAGTATTTT
CDR3 protein: CAWVRGQGTRDTQYF

V gene: TRBV9
J gene: TRBJ2-3
clone size: -
D gene: TRBD2
CDR3 DNA: TGTGCCAGCAGCGTAGGACTAGCGAGGGCAGATACGCAGTATTTT
CDR3 protein: CASSVGLARADTQYF

V gene: TRBV27
J gene: TRBJ1-5
clone size: -
D gene: -
CDR3 DNA: TGTGCCAGCAGCTCCCGGGGGGTCCAGCCCCAGCATTTT
CDR3 protein: CASSSRGVQPQHF

V gene: TRBV28
J gene: TRBJ1-2
clone size: few
D gene: -
CDR3 DNA: TGTGCCAGCAGTTTTGGCCCATGGCAGGCCGACCGTTGGGATGGCTACACCTTC
CDR3 protein: CASSFGPWQADRWDGYTF

V gene: TRBV7-9
J gene: TRBJ1-1
clone size: -
D gene: -
CDR3 DNA: TGTGCCAGCAGCACTACAGGGACTGAAGCTTTCTTT
CDR3 protein: CASSTTGTEAFF

V gene: TRBV19
J gene: TRBJ1-5
clone size: -
D gene: -
CDR3 DNA: TGTGCCAGTAGATTGACGGGGGTTCATAGCAATCAGCCCCAGCATTTT
CDR3 protein: CASRLTGVHSNQPQHF

V gene: TRBV4-3
J gene: TRBJ2-7
clone size: -
D gene: TRBD2
CDR3 DNA: TGCGCCAGCAGCCCACTAGCGGGACGCCCCTACGAGCAGTACTTC
CDR3 protein: CASSPLAGRPYEQYF

V gene: TRBV11-3
J gene: TRBJ2-7
clone size: -
D gene: -
CDR3 DNA: TGTGCCAGCAGCTCCCGACAGGATGTCTACGAGCAGTACTTC
CDR3 protein: CASSSRQDVYEQYF

V gene: TRBV28
J gene: TRBJ2-5
clone size: once
D gene: TRBD2
CDR3 DNA: TGTGCCAGCAGTTTCAACCTAGCGGGAGCGGGTGAGCAGTACTTC
CDR3 protein: CASSFNLAGAGEQYF

V gene: TRBV6-4
J gene: TRBJ2-2
clone size: -
D gene: -
CDR3 DNA: TGTGCCAGCAGTGAAGGGGTCACCGGGGAGCTGTTTTTT
CDR3 protein: CASSEGVTGELFF

V gene: TRBV6-5
J gene: TRBJ1-2
clone size: -
D gene: -
CDR3 DNA: TGTGCCAGCAGTTTAGGCGGATCGCTCTATGGCTACACCTTC
CDR3 protein: CASSLGGSLYGYTF

V gene: TRBV6-4
J gene: TRBJ1-2
clone size: -
D gene: TRBD1
CDR3 DNA: TGTGCCAGCAGTGCCGCAGGGGGCAGCTATGGCTACACCTTC
CDR3 protein: CASSAAGGSYGYTF

V gene: TRBV7-9
J gene: TRBJ2-3
clone size: once
D gene: TRBD2
CDR3 DNA: TGTGCCAGCAGCTCCGGACTAGCGGATATAGATACGCAGTATTTT
CDR3 protein: CASSSGLADIDTQYF

V gene: TRBV27
J gene: TRBJ2-7
clone size: -
D gene: -
CDR3 DNA: TGTGCCAGCAGTTTAGATAGCCGCGAGCAGTACTTC
CDR3 protein: CASSLDSREQYF

V gene: TRBV28
J gene: TRBJ2-1
clone size: -
D gene: -
CDR3 DNA: TGTGCCGCAGGCGGGCGAAATGAGCAGTTCTTC
CDR3 protein: CAAGGRNEQFF

V gene: TRBV5-1
J gene: TRBJ2-1
clone size: -
D gene: -
CDR3 DNA: TGCGCCAGCAGCTTGGAAGGGACTAATGAGCAGTTCTTC
CDR3 protein: CASSLEGTNEQFF

V gene: TRBV9
J gene: TRBJ2-6
clone size: -
D gene: -
CDR3 DNA: TGTGCCAGCAGCGTAGAAAGGGGAGACAGGACACGGGTAGCTGGGGCCAACGTCCTGACTTTC
CDR3 protein: CASSVERGDRTRVAGANVLTF

V gene: TRBV9
J gene: TRBJ2-1
clone size: -
D gene: TRBD2
CDR3 DNA: TGTGCCAGCAGCCAGCCAGGGACTAGCGTACACAATGAGCAGTTCTTC
CDR3 protein: CASSQPGTSVHNEQFF

V gene: TRBV7-9
J gene: TRBJ2-7
clone size: -
D gene: TRBD1
CDR3 DNA: TGTGCCAGCAGCCCACCCCGACGGACAGGGGGGGTATGGGAGCAGTACTTC
CDR3 protein: CASSPPRRTGGVWEQYF

V gene: TRBV5-4
J gene: TRBJ1-2
clone size: -
D gene: -
CDR3 DNA: TGTGCCAGCAGCGCCCGGGTCTCTAGACACTATGGCTACACCTTC
CDR3 protein: CASSARVSRHYGYTF

V gene: TRBV5-1
J gene: TRBJ2-7
clone size: few
D gene: -
CDR3 DNA: TGCGCCAGCACTCCGACTGGCTCCTACGAGCAGTACTTC
CDR3 protein: CASTPTGSYEQYF

V gene: TRBV23-1
J gene: TRBJ2-7
clone size: once
D gene: TRBD1
CDR3 DNA: TGCGCCAGCAGTCAATCGTCAGGGGGACAGCTTACCTACGAGCAGTACTTC
CDR3 protein: CASSQSSGGQLTYEQYF

V gene: TRBV9
J gene: TRBJ2-5
clone size: -
D gene: -
CDR3 DNA: TGTGCCAGCAGCGTAGTCGGGGGGCCCGGGGAGACCCAGTACTTC
CDR3 protein: CASSVVGGPGETQYF

V gene: TRBV9
J gene: TRBJ1-3
clone size: -
D gene: TRBD1
CDR3 DNA: TGTGCCAGCAGCGTATGGGGAGGACAGGGGGATAATGGAAACACCATATATTTT
CDR3 protein: CASSVWGGQGDNGNTIYF

V gene: TRBV7-3
J gene: TRBJ1-5
clone size: once
D gene: TRBD1
CDR3 DNA: TGTGCCAGCAGACCGGGACAGAATAGCAATCAGCCCCAGCATTTT
CDR3 protein: CASRPGQNSNQPQHF

V gene: TRBV6-6
J gene: TRBJ2-7
clone size: -
D gene: -
CDR3 DNA: TGTGCCAGCAGTACCACGACAGGCTCCTACGAGCAGTACTTC
CDR3 protein: CASSTTTGSYEQYF

V gene: TRBV18
J gene: TRBJ1-1
clone size: -
D gene: TRBD1
CDR3 DNA: TGTGCCAGCTCACCACCACGGACAGGGAAAACTGAAGCTTTCTTT
CDR3 protein: CASSPPRTGKTEAFF

V gene: TRBV7-6
J gene: TRBJ2-1
clone size: once
D gene: TRBD2
CDR3 DNA: TGTGCCAGCAGCCGCGAAGCTAGCGGGGCAGACAATGAGCAGTTCTTC
CDR3 protein: CASSREASGADNEQFF

V gene: TRBV2
J gene: TRBJ2-3
clone size: -
D gene: -
CDR3 DNA: TGTGCCAGCAGTCCGACTAGAGATACGCAGTATTTT
CDR3 protein: CASSPTRDTQYF

V gene: TRBV25-1
J gene: TRBJ2-7
clone size: -
D gene: TRBD1
CDR3 DNA: TGTGCCAGCAGTGTACACCCGGGACAGGGGTCCTACGAGCAGTACTTC
CDR3 protein: CASSVHPGQGSYEQYF

V gene: TRBV5-1
J gene: TRBJ2-7
clone size: -
D gene: TRBD2
CDR3 DNA: TGCGCCAGCAGCTTGGTTACTAGCGGGGGGGCCGAGCAGTACTTC
CDR3 protein: CASSLVTSGGAEQYF

V gene: TRBV6-6
J gene: TRBJ1-5
clone size: -
D gene: -
CDR3 DNA: TGTGCCAGCAGTTACCTTCCGGACAGTCAGCCCCAGCATTTT
CDR3 protein: CASSYLPDSQPQHF

V gene: TRBV6-1
J gene: TRBJ1-2
clone size: few
D gene: TRBD1
CDR3 DNA: TGTGCCAGCAGTCATGGACAGGAAGGTGGACATGGCTACACCTTC
CDR3 protein: CASSHGQEGGHGYTF

V gene: TRBV7-8
J gene: TRBJ1-6
clone size: -
D gene: -
CDR3 DNA: TGTGCCAGCAGCTTAGTAGGCAGGCATAATTCACCCCTCCACTTT
CDR3 protein: CASSLVGRHNSPLHF

V gene: TRBV14
J gene: TRBJ2-7
clone size: few
D gene: -
CDR3 DNA: TGTGCCAGCAGTCGTGGGACATCCGAGCAGTACTTC
CDR3 protein: CASSRGTSEQYF

V gene: TRBV7-9
J gene: TRBJ2-6
clone size: -
D gene: -
CDR3 DNA: TGTGCCAGCAGCCCCACCGGGCAGGGTATAGGGGGGGCCAACGTCCTGACTTTC
CDR3 protein: CASSPTGQGIGGANVLTF

V gene: TRBV6-6
J gene: TRBJ1-1
clone size: -
D gene: -
CDR3 DNA: TGTGCCAGCAGTTCTACCAGGGTGAACACTGAAGCTTTCTTT
CDR3 protein: CASSSTRVNTEAFF

V gene: TRBV5-4
J gene: TRBJ2-1
clone size: few
D gene: -
CDR3 DNA: TGTGCCAGCAGCTTCGATGCGGGCCGGGATGAGCAGTTCTTC
CDR3 protein: CASSFDAGRDEQFF

V gene: TRBV5-6
J gene: TRBJ1-1
clone size: once
D gene: TRBD1
CDR3 DNA: TGTGCCAGCAGCCTAGACAGGGGGCATGTGAACACTGAAGCTTTCTTT
CDR3 protein: CASSLDRGHVNTEAFF

V gene: TRBV11-3
J gene: TRBJ2-2
clone size: -
D gene: TRBD2
CDR3 DNA: TGTGCCAGCAGCCGACCCCTACAGCGGGACCACACCGGGGAGCTGTTTTTT
CDR3 protein: CASSRPLQRDHTGELFF

V gene: TRBV13
J gene: TRBJ2-3
clone size: -
D gene: -
CDR3 DNA: TGTGCCAGCAGCCCTAGCACAGATACGCAGTATTTT
CDR3 protein: CASSPSTDTQYF

V gene: TRBV18
J gene: TRBJ2-3
clone size: few
D gene: -
CDR3 DNA: TGTGCCAGCTCATCGGCAGATACGCAGTATTTT
CDR3 protein: CASSSADTQYF

V gene: TRBV13
J gene: TRBJ2-5
clone size: -
D gene: TRBD2
CDR3 DNA: TGTGCCAGCAGCTTAAGCGGGAGCGGGGGAGAGACCCAGTACTTC
CDR3 protein: CASSLSGSGGETQYF

V gene: TRBV9
J gene: TRBJ1-3
clone size: -
D gene: -
CDR3 DNA: TGTGCCAGCAGCGTAGCCGGGTTTGGAAACACCATATATTTT
CDR3 protein: CASSVAGFGNTIYF

V gene: TRBV7-2
J gene: TRBJ2-1
clone size: -
D gene: -
CDR3 DNA: TGTGCCAGCAGCTTAAACCCTCCTGCGAATGAGCAGTTCTTC
CDR3 protein: CASSLNPPANEQFF

V gene: TRBV30
J gene: TRBJ2-7
clone size: once
D gene: -
CDR3 DNA: TGTGCCTGGAGTCGGGACTTTCTCTACGAGCAGTACTTC
CDR3 protein: CAWSRDFLYEQYF

V gene: TRBV18
J gene: TRBJ2-1
clone size: few
D gene: -
CDR3 DNA: TGTGCCAGCTCAACAGGGAATGAGCAGTTCTTC
CDR3 protein: CASSTGNEQFF

V gene: TRBV29-1
J gene: TRBJ1-1
clone size: -
D gene: TRBD1
CDR3 DNA: TGCAGCGGTGAAGACAGGGACACTGAAGCTTTCTTT
CDR3 protein: CSGEDRDTEAFF

V gene: TRBV28
J gene: TRBJ2-2
clone size: -
D gene: TRBD1
CDR3 DNA: TGTGCCAGCAGCCCGATCGGTACAGGGGAGTCCGGGGAGCTGTTTTTT
CDR3 protein: CASSPIGTGESGELFF

V gene: TRBV5-8
J gene: TRBJ2-1
clone size: -
D gene: -
CDR3 DNA: TGTGCCAGCAGCTTGGTTGTACTTTTGGGGACTTACAATGAGCAGTTCTTC
CDR3 protein: CASSLVVLLGTYNEQFF

V gene: TRBV19
J gene: TRBJ2-7
clone size: -
D gene: TRBD1
CDR3 DNA: TGTGCCAGTAGTATTATTCCGGGACAGGGGGGATACGAGCAGTACTTC
CDR3 protein: CASSIIPGQGGYEQYF

V gene: TRBV6-1
J gene: TRBJ2-7
clone size: few
D gene: -
CDR3 DNA: TGTGCCAGCAGTTACGCAGACGAGCAGTACTTC
CDR3 protein: CASSYADEQYF